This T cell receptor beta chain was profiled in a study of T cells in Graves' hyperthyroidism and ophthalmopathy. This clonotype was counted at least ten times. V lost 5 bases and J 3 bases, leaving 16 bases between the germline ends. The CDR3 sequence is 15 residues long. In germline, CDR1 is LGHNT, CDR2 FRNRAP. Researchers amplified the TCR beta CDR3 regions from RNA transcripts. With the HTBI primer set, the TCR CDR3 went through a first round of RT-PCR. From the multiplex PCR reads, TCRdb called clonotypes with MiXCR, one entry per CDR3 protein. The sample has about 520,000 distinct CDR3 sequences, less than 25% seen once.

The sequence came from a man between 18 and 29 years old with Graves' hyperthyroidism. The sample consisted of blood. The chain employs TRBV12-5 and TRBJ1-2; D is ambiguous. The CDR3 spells CASGQTRTRDYGYTF. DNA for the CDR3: TGTGCTAGTGGTCAAACCCGGACGCGGGACTATGGCTACACCTTC.